This TCR beta chain is drawn from a study of radiation and T cells in renal cell carcinoma. Treatment denoted: 15 Gy SBRT to primary tumor, nephrectomy 4 weeks later. Nephrectomy followed 15 Gy stereotactic body radiation by 4 weeks. Measured with immunoSEQ multiplex PCR; TCRdb has only the in-frame clones, and not every one. The sample shows 15,000 to 20,000 clones, 55% of them seen only once. CDR3 length: 16 residues. Germline lookup yields CDR1 MNHNY and CDR2 SVGAGI (reference sequence). The V gene lost 5 bases and the J gene lost 3 bases, with 17 bases spanning the gap. This receptor was taken from a man aged 50 or older with renal cell carcinoma. The genes are TRBV6-6 and TRBJ1-5; D is perhaps TRBD1 (5 bases). Sample: tumor tissue, taken from a patient whose treatment included radiotherapy and nephrectomy. The chain's CDR3 is CASSNRSGLINQPQHF. CDR3 DNA sequence: TGTGCCAGCAGTAACAGATCGGGACTCATCAATCAGCCCCAGCATTTT.